This record looks at one T cell receptor (beta chain) sequence and its context. Its binding antigen is unknown. The record has no base qualities; no much larger clone is one base away. Library preparation employed the immunoSEQ multiplex PCR assay. As stored in TCRdb, this immuneACCESS dataset retains in-frame rearrangements with V and J assigned. A fraction of the clones does not appear; measured against another copy, unresolved V genes explain less than half of the discrepancy, and the remainder lacks a known reason. This sample gives tens of thousands of clones in total; around 85% of them show up just once. Of the sample, roughly 5.3% falls within the top ten clones. This record comes from a study of technical replicates of blood from a few donors (dated by TCRdb to about 2017). V lost 4 bases and J lost 5 bases, and the count of bases not matched to a germline gene is 8. Spanning cysteine to phenylalanine, the CDR3 consists of 15 amino acids. Of the read, only the CDR3 DNA is kept; its 45 bases are in frame from base 1. In the germline V gene (reference sequence), CDR1 corresponds to SGHNT and CDR2 to YYREEE.

The receptor chain draws on TRBV5-4 and TRBJ2-5, and TRBD1 matches 10 of the central bases. Source material: PBMCs. The clonotype comes from a human donor in good health. Some clones in this sample may be carry-over from other donors' samples. DNA sequence: TGTGCCAGCAGCCGCCCCGGACAGGGGGGGGAGACCCAGTACTTC. The encoded protein is CASSRPGQGGETQYF.